Each of the 17 T cell receptor beta chains below was sequenced from the same sample in a study of blood T cell repertoires in COVID-19. This table comes from immunoSEQ multiplex PCR, and its TCRdb copy is limited to in-frame clones, with some not included. The sample lists about 320,000 clones; around 88% were seen once. The specimen sequenced was peripheral blood. These receptors all come from a woman aged 50 to 60 with acute or convalescent COVID-19.

The CDR3, as DNA: TGTGCCAGCAGCCCCCAAAGGCCAGGGGCCACCGGGGAGCTGTTTTTT. Protein: CASSPQRPGATGELFF. V and J are TRBV7-2 and TRBJ2-2, with D possibly matching TRBD1 (6 bases). V lost 5 bases to trimming and J lost 4 bases, with 17 bases between them. The germline gives CDR1 SGHTA, CDR2 FQGNSA. The CDR3 length is 16 residues. Using reference TRBV7-2 and TRBJ2-2 for the parts outside the CDR3, the full variable domain is GAGVSQSPSNKVTEKGKDVELRCDPISGHTALYWYRQSLGQGLEFLIYFQGNSAPDKSGLPSDRFSAERTGGSVSTLTIQRTQQEDSAVYLCASSPQRPGATGELFFGEGSRLTVL.

V is TRBV30 and J is TRBJ1-4; D may be TRBD1 (5 bases). Between the trimmed V and J ends, which lost 1 base and 3 bases, there was a span of 9 bases. This CDR3 spans 14 amino acids. Germline values: CDR1 GTSNPN, CDR2 SVGIG (reference sequence). CDR3 region: CAWSGGTPNEKLFF. In DNA form, the CDR3 reads TGTGCCTGGAGTGGCGGGACTCCTAATGAAAAACTGTTTTTT.

The chain carries TRBV5-1 and TRBJ1-1, with D possibly matching TRBD1 (5 bases). The CDR3 runs to 15 residues. Germline CDR1 reads SGHRS; CDR2 reads YFSETQ. V lost 4 bases and J 1 base, leaving 14 bases between the germline ends. CDR3: CASSLQPQGNTEAFF. DNA for the CDR3: TGCGCCAGCAGCCTACAACCTCAGGGGAACACTGAAGCTTTCTTT.

The chain uses TRBV12-5 and TRBJ2-4; 7 bases are shared with TRBD2. Germline V CDR1 and CDR2: LGHNT, FRNRAP. CDR3 length: 17 amino acids. The V segment lost 0 bases and the J segment 3 bases; nucleotides outside the gene matches: 8. The CDR3 coding sequence is TGTGCTAGTGGTTTGGTCACTAGCGTGGGAGGCAAAAACATTCAGTACTTC. It codes for CASGLVTSVGGKNIQYF.

V gene TRBV4-2 combines with J gene TRBJ2-3; perhaps TRBD2 as D (6 bases). The ends were cut back, 0 bases at V and 0 bases at J, with 10 bases in the middle. Looked up from germline, CDR1 is LGHNA and CDR2 is YNFKEQ. CDR3 length: 16 residues. CDR3 nucleotides: TGTGCCAGCAGCCAAGATTTTGGAGGGAGCACAGATACGCAGTATTTT. The encoded protein is CASSQDFGGSTDTQYF.

This chain links TRBV18 with TRBJ1-2, with 9 bases lining up with TRBD1. The CDR3 has 17 residues. J was trimmed by 1 base and V by 2 bases; bases with no gene match: 8. In germline, CDR1 is KGHSH, CDR2 LQKENI. The CDR3 nucleotides are TGTGCCAGCTCACCAGATTATGGGACAGGGATTAACTATGGCTACACCTTC. It specifies CASSPDYGTGINYGYTF.

This chain connects TRBV10-3 to TRBJ2-1; D perhaps matches TRBD1 (6 bases). V was clipped by 4 bases and J by 10 bases, with 11 bases between them. CDR1 ENHRY and CDR2 SYGVKD come from the germline V gene. The CDR3 spans 12 residues. CDR3 protein: CAISGGLREQFF. The CDR3 nucleotides read TGTGCCATCAGTGGGGGGCTTCGGGAGCAGTTCTTC.

The chain recombines TRBV19 with TRBJ2-1; TRBD2 aligns across 9 bases. This CDR3 contains 17 residues. Germline CDR1 reads LNHDA; CDR2 reads SQIVND (reference sequence). J gave up 6 bases and V 7 bases, and 16 bases lay outside the gene matches. The CDR3 protein is CASTSPQLAGVGNEQFF. The CDR3 region has the DNA TGTGCCAGTACCTCTCCCCAACTAGCGGGTGTTGGCAATGAGCAGTTCTTC. The full variable domain, completed using reference TRBV19 and TRBJ2-1, is DGGITQSPKYLFRKEGQNVTLSCEQNLNHDAMYWYRQDPGQGLRLIYYSQIVNDFQKGDIAEGYSVSREKKESFPLTVTSAQKNPTAFYLCASTSPQLAGVGNEQFFGPGTRLTVL.

The chain carries TRBV11-2 and TRBJ2-4; 8 positions agree with TRBD1. Germline V gene data show CDR1 as SGHAT and CDR2 as FQNNGV. After removal of 4 bases from V and 6 bases from J, the junction contained 2 bases not matched to a gene. The CDR3 contains 13 residues. CDR3 DNA sequence: TGTGCCAGCAGCTCAGACAGGGGAAACATTCAGTACTTC. Amino acid sequence: CASSSDRGNIQYF.

The rearrangement links TRBV9 to TRBJ1-1; 8 bases agree with TRBD1. Trimming took 2 bases from V and 6 from J; bases not matched to a gene: 6. This CDR3 is built from 14 residues. The germline gives CDR1 SGDLS, CDR2 YYNGEE. CDR3 coding DNA: TGTGCCAGCAGCGTGACAGGGGTAGTTTCTGAAGCTTTCTTT. This sequence encodes CASSVTGVVSEAFF.

This chain joins TRBV7-3 and TRBJ2-3; perhaps TRBD1 as D (6 bases). Germline lookup yields CDR1 SGHTA and CDR2 FQGTGA. This CDR3 spans 13 amino acids. The V end lost 1 base, the J end lost 6 bases, and 8 bases lay between the germline ends. This CDR3 is CASSLNREDTQYF. The DNA for the CDR3 is TGTGCCAGCAGCTTAAACAGGGAGGATACGCAGTATTTT.

This chain uses TRBV19 with TRBJ1-2, with D possibly being TRBD1 (6 bases). V lost 5 bases to trimming and J lost 4 bases, with 11 bases between them. CDR1 is LNHDA, CDR2 SQIVND, per germline (reference sequence). The CDR3 has 13 amino acids. DNA for the CDR3: TGTGCCAGTAGTTCCAGGGGTCCCTATGGCTACACCTTC. As protein: CASSSRGPYGYTF.

The CDR3 DNA is TGTGCCACCAGTGGAACACAGGGGGTGGAGACCCAGTACTTC. This codes for CATSGTQGVETQYF. J is TRBJ2-5 and V is TRBV24-1, with TRBD1 identical over 8 bases. CDR3 length: 14 residues. The germline gives CDR1 KGHDR, CDR2 SFDVKD. V gave up 5 bases and J gave up 5 bases; unmatched junction bases: 6.

This chain links TRBV27 with TRBJ2-6, with a possible D match to TRBD1 (6 bases). With 3 bases removed from V and 4 bases from J, the gap between germline ends came to 13 bases. The CDR3 is made up of 16 amino acids. Germline V gives CDR1 MNHEY, CDR2 SMNVEV (reference sequence). The CDR3 bases are TGTGCCAGCAGTTTTGGGGCAGGGGCCGGGGCCAACGTCCTGACTTTC. The encoded protein is CASSFGAGAGANVLTF.

The CDR3 protein is CSSTGGRSSYNEQFF. The CDR3 coding sequence is TGCAGCTCTACAGGAGGGCGTAGCTCCTACAATGAGCAGTTCTTC. The chain links TRBV29-1 to TRBJ2-1; D perhaps matches TRBD2 (6 bases). V shed 8 bases and J shed 0 bases, with 17 bases lying between them. The CDR3 spans 15 residues. The V gene's germline CDR1 is SQVTM and CDR2 ANQGSEA.

This clone was seen only once. V is TRBV6-6 and J is TRBJ1-5; possible D gene TRBD1, 6 bases. Trimming cost V 5 bases and J 4 bases, with 15 bases left between them. Germline CDR1 reads MNHNY; CDR2 reads SVGAGI (reference sequence). The CDR3 extends over 15 amino acids. CDR3 bases: TGTGCCAGCAGTCCACCTACAGGGCCGAATCAGCCCCAGCATTTT. It codes for CASSPPTGPNQPQHF.

This chain links TRBV7-2 with TRBJ2-2, with D unresolved. V lost 0 bases, J lost 5 bases, and 7 bases lay in between. Germline values: CDR1 SGHTA, CDR2 FQGNSA. This CDR3 region has 14 residues. CDR3 in DNA: TGTGCCAGCAGCTTAGCTTCGACAACCGGGGAGCTGTTTTTT. The encoded protein is CASSLASTTGELFF.